The clone carrying this T cell receptor beta chain was seen repeatedly, ten times or more. The study reverse transcribed the entire isolated RNA, so it sequenced expressed TCRB transcripts. TCRdb keeps only in-frame clones here, not all; method: immunoSEQ multiplex PCR. The repertoire holds fewer than 150,000 clones, with 6.9% as singletons. The CDR3 consists of 12 residues. Germline CDR1 is SQVTM and CDR2 is ANQGSEA. V shed 4 bases and J shed 6 bases, with 9 bases lying between them. The data were taken from a study of beta chain features in type 1 diabetes. This TCR derives from a woman aged 25 to 39 in good health. Sequences were obtained from central memory CD4+ T cells from blood. The rearrangement uses TRBV29-1 and TRBJ2-2; tentative D call: TRBD1 (6 bases). CDR3 sequence (DNA): TGCAGCGTTGCAGGGGAAGCCGGGGAGCTGTTTTTT. It yields the protein CSVAGEAGELFF.